This T cell receptor (beta chain) stems from a study of T cells in Graves' hyperthyroidism and ophthalmopathy. Regions amplified from RNA transcripts were the TCR beta CDR3 regions. First-round RT-PCR targeting the TCR CDR3 was performed with the HTBI primer set. TCRdb re-derived calls from the multiplex PCR reads in MiXCR, one entry per CDR3 protein. Of 530,000 or so distinct CDR3 sequences in the sample, around 42% were seen once. Germline lookup yields CDR1 ENHRY and CDR2 SYGVKD. Trimming cost V 10 bases and J 1 base; bases outside gene matches: 9. The CDR3 runs to 14 residues. This sequence was found in a woman aged 18-35 years with Graves' hyperthyroidism. The sample consisted of peripheral blood or thyroid tissue (not recorded which). The chain links TRBV10-3 to TRBJ2-5; 7 bases align to TRBD1. CDR3 sequence reads: CASRADRAQETQYF. DNA for the CDR3: TGTGCCAGCAGAGCCGACAGGGCCCAAGAGACCCAGTACTTC.